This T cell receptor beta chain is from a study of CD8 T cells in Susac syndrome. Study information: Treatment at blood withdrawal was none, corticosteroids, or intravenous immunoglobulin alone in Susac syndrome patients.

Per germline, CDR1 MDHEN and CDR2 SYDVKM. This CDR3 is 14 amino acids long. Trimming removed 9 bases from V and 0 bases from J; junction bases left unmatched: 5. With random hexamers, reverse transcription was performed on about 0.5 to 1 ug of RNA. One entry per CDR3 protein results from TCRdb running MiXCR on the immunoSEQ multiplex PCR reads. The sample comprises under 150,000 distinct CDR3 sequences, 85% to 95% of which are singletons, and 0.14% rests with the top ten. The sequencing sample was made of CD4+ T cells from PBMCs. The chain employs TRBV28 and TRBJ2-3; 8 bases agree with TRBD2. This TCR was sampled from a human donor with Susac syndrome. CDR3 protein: CASQTSGSTDTQYF. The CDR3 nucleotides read TGTGCCAGTCAAACTAGCGGAAGCACAGATACGCAGTATTTT.